These 22 T cell receptor beta chains came from one sample sequenced in a study of T cells in Graves' hyperthyroidism and ophthalmopathy. Template material for amplifying TCR beta CDR3 regions consisted of RNA transcripts. The TCR CDR3 first-round RT-PCR relied on the HTBI primer set. TCRdb fed the multiplex PCR reads into MiXCR, producing one record per CDR3 protein. The sample includes some 180,000 distinct CDR3 sequences, around 16% of them seen just once. Input material: blood. Receptors originate from a woman aged 50 to 60 with Graves' hyperthyroidism.

As concerns this clonotype: A single base separates this from a much larger clone, so it may be a read error. The rearrangement uses TRBV30 and TRBJ1-1, with D unclear. Germline V gene data show CDR1 as GTSNPN and CDR2 as SVGIG (reference sequence). The CDR3 runs to 13 residues. This CDR3 reads CAWSVAANTEALF. CDR3 nucleotides: TGTGCCTGGAGTGTCGCAGCGAACACTGAAGCTCTCTTT.

This clonotype was detected many times. This chain connects TRBV3-1 to TRBJ2-5, with 11 bases identical to TRBD2. The CDR3 extends over 15 amino acids. In germline, CDR1 is LGHDT, CDR2 YNNKEL (reference sequence). V lost 4 bases, J lost 5 bases, and 6 bases stayed unmatched. For the CDR3, the DNA is TGTGCCAGCAGCCTAGTAGCGGGAGGGAGGGAGACCCAGTACTTC. Its protein is CASSLVAGGRETQYF.

This clonotype was observed at least ten times. This chain uses TRBV27 with TRBJ2-1; the D gene is possibly TRBD2 (6 bases). Trimming shortened V by 3 bases and J by 7 bases, and 13 bases separated the two germline ends. CDR3 length: 14 residues. CDR1 and CDR2 from the germline V gene are MNHEY and SMNVEV (reference sequence). CDR3 bases: TGTGCCAGCAGTTTGGGACTCCATGGGAATGAGCAGTTCTTC. It yields the protein CASSLGLHGNEQFF.

The V gene is TRBV5-1, the J gene TRBJ2-7; D unclear. CDR3 length: 14 amino acids. Germline values: CDR1 SGHRS, CDR2 YFSETQ. V lost 0 bases, J lost 2 bases, and 9 bases lay in between. The chain's CDR3 is CASSLDSGAYEQYV. Here the CDR3 DNA reads TGCGCCAGCAGCTTGGACTCTGGGGCCTACGAGCAGTACGTC.

This clonotype was picked up many times. The V call is TRBV27, the J call TRBJ1-2; D is ambiguous. The CDR3 is 13 residues long. Trimming cost V 5 bases and J 2 bases, with 9 bases left between them. CDR1 and CDR2 from the germline V gene are MNHEY and SMNVEV (reference sequence). The chain's CDR3 is CASSLQYNYGYTF. CDR3 sequence (DNA): TGTGCCAGCAGTCTACAGTACAACTATGGCTACACCTTC.

This clonotype was recorded many times. This chain links TRBV20-1 with TRBJ1-2; D ambiguous. The CDR3 has 17 residues. The V gene lost 3 bases and the J gene lost 0 bases, with 20 bases spanning the gap. In germline, CDR1 is DFQATT, CDR2 SNEGSKA (reference sequence). The CDR3 loop is CSASSAAGSLANYGYTF. CDR3 sequence (DNA): TGCAGTGCTAGTTCCGCGGCAGGTTCTTTAGCTAACTATGGCTACACCTTC.

This clonotype has ten or more counts. The chain links TRBV11-3 to TRBJ2-1; 13 bases map to TRBD2. The germline CDR1 and CDR2 sequences are SGHNT and YENEEA. This CDR3 contains 17 residues. Losses at the gene ends were 2 bases for V and 4 bases for J; bases not matched to a gene: 5. Written as DNA, the CDR3 is TGTGCCAGCAGCTTACCCCTGGGACTAGCGGGATACAATGAGCAGTTCTTC. It yields the protein CASSLPLGLAGYNEQFF. The full variable domain, its missing parts supplied by reference TRBV11-3 and TRBJ2-1, is EAGVVQSPRYKIIEKKQPVAFWCNPISGHNTLYWYLQNLGQGPELLIRYENEEAVDDSQLPKDRFSAERLKGVDSTLKIQPAELGDSAVYLCASSLPLGLAGYNEQFFGPGTRLTVL.

This clonotype was counted ten times or more. This rearrangement joins TRBV6-6 to TRBJ2-7; 9 bases map to TRBD2. V was clipped by 2 bases and J by 4 bases; unmatched bases: 6. Germline CDR1 reads MNHNY; CDR2 reads SVGAGI (reference sequence). The CDR3 totals 15 residues. CDR3 DNA: TGTGCCAGCAGTTACAAGCCAGCGGGAGGATACGAGCAGTACTTC. Translation: CASSYKPAGGYEQYF.

Here the CDR3 reads CASSQIDQTNTEAFF. CDR3 bases: TGTGCCAGCAGTCAAATCGACCAAACGAACACTGAAGCTTTCTTT. The chain links TRBV28 to TRBJ1-1, with no clear D. Per germline, CDR1 MDHEN and CDR2 SYDVKM. The CDR3 contains 15 residues. Trimming removed 5 bases at V and 1 base at J, with 14 bases between.

In this sample, this clonotype turned up many times. The chain recombines TRBV2 with TRBJ1-1; no definite D call. V was cut by 4 bases and J by 0 bases, with 6 bases left in between. CDR3 size: 13 residues. Germline V gives CDR1 SNHLY, CDR2 FYNNEI. The CDR3: CASSVLMNTEAFF. CDR3 coding DNA: TGTGCCAGCAGTGTTCTCATGAACACTGAAGCTTTCTTT.

The chain recombines TRBV20-1 with TRBJ2-7, with 8 bases identical to TRBD2. This CDR3 spans 13 amino acids. The V gene's germline CDR1 is DFQATT and CDR2 SNEGSKA (reference sequence). V was pared by 8 bases and J by 2 bases, with 8 bases of the junction left unmatched. CDR3 nucleotide sequence: TGCAGTACACTGGCGGGAGGTCCCTACGAGCAGTACTTC. This sequence encodes CSTLAGGPYEQYF.

Notes on this clonotype: A read error may explain this, as a much larger clone is one base away. The chain combines TRBV27 with TRBJ2-1; 7 nucleotides agree with TRBD1. CDR1 is MNHEY and CDR2 is SMNVEV in the germline V gene (reference sequence). Trimming at V came to 9 bases and at J to 6 bases, leaving 11 bases not matched to a gene. The CDR3 extends over 14 amino acids. CDR3 nucleotides: TGTGCCAGAACGGCCGAGACAGGGACCAATGAGCAGTTCTTC. It specifies CARTAETGTNEQFF.

This clonotype was seen many times. The chain links TRBV20-1 to TRBJ2-1; 7 nucleotides line up with TRBD2. The CDR3 totals 14 residues. Germline V gene lookup returns CDR1 DFQATT and CDR2 SNEGSKA (reference sequence). Trimming cost V 6 bases and J 5 bases; bases outside gene matches: 10. The CDR3, as DNA: TGCAGTGCCCCTCGCGGACTAGAGCACAATGAGCAGTTCTTC. It translates to CSAPRGLEHNEQFF.

In regard to this clonotype: A read error may account for a junction end that differs from germline. V usage is TRBV29-1 and J usage is TRBJ2-7; 7 bases match TRBD1. In germline, CDR1 is SQVTM, CDR2 ANQGSEA. The CDR3 contains 14 residues. The CDR3: CSVEEPGQFYEQYF. The CDR3 DNA reads TGCAGCGTCGAAGAACCGGGACAGTTCTACGAGCAGTACTTC.

This clonotype was seen repeatedly, ten times or more. The chain employs TRBV7-3 and TRBJ2-1; D not resolved. The V gene's germline CDR1 is SGHTA and CDR2 FQGTGA. The CDR3 extends over 14 amino acids. The V end was cut by 2 bases, the J end by 4 bases, with 9 bases between. The CDR3 protein is CASSLGVGYNEQFF. In DNA, the CDR3 is TGTGCCAGCAGCTTAGGGGTCGGGTACAATGAGCAGTTCTTC.

This clonotype was observed at least ten times. This chain connects TRBV6-1 to TRBJ1-1, with D uncertain. The V end was cut by 6 bases, the J end by 4 bases, with 18 bases between. The length of the CDR3 is 15 residues. CDR1 and CDR2 (germline): MNHNS, SASEGT. Written as DNA, the CDR3 is TGTGCCAGCAGCCTCGGGAGAATCGGTAGCACTGAAGCTTTCTTT. Residues: CASSLGRIGSTEAFF.

At least ten counts were recorded for this clonotype. The V gene is TRBV6-1, the J gene TRBJ2-5, with 7 bases aligning to TRBD1. V lost 7 bases and J lost 5; bases outside the gene matches: 19. The CDR3 covers 17 residues. Germline CDR1 MNHNS, CDR2 SASEGT. CDR3 residues: CASIGLLDRKRGETQYF. The CDR3 DNA reads TGTGCCAGCATCGGGCTGCTGGACAGGAAAAGGGGCGAGACCCAGTACTTC.

This clonotype was detected ten times or more. The chain is built from TRBV6-1 and TRBJ1-1, with a tentative D call TRBD1 (6 bases). The CDR3 has 15 residues. V lost 4 bases, J lost 2 bases, and 14 bases lay in between. Germline V CDR1 and CDR2: MNHNS, SASEGT. CDR3 sequence reads: CASSAWRGGNTEAFF. CDR3 DNA sequence: TGTGCCAGCAGTGCCTGGAGGGGGGGTAACACTGAAGCTTTCTTT.

This clonotype has just a few counts. The V call is TRBV7-3, the J call TRBJ2-3; 9 nucleotides agree with TRBD2. The CDR3 has 19 residues. Germline assignment: CDR1 SGHTA and CDR2 FQGTGA. V lost 6 bases and J lost 0; bases outside the gene matches: 16. The CDR3 spells CASSQRASGDHASTDTQYF. CDR3 DNA sequence: TGTGCCAGCAGTCAACGGGCTAGCGGGGATCACGCTAGCACAGATACGCAGTATTTT.

This clonotype appeared once. A much larger clone lies a single base off, so this may be a read error. The V and J genes are TRBV2 and TRBJ1-5; possibly TRBD1 for D (5 bases). The CDR3 has 13 residues. Germline values: CDR1 SNHLY, CDR2 FYNNEI. V was cut by 4 bases and J by 6 bases, with 10 bases left in between. CDR3: CASSAEGIQPQHF. The CDR3 coding sequence is TGTGCCAGCAGTGCCGAGGGGATTCAGCCCCAGCATTTT.

The chain employs TRBV20-1 and TRBJ1-5, with a weak D call TRBD1 (6 bases). The germline CDR1 and CDR2 sequences are DFQATT and SNEGSKA (reference sequence). The CDR3 spans 14 residues. The V and J ends lost 3 bases and 6 bases respectively, with 15 bases between them. This chain's CDR3 is CSASQRGARQPQHF. As DNA, the CDR3 is TGCAGTGCTAGTCAGAGGGGGGCTCGTCAGCCCCAGCATTTT.

This clonotype was observed at least ten times. The chain employs TRBV28 and TRBJ2-7, with 8 bases lining up with TRBD1. The CDR3 is 15 residues long. J was trimmed by 4 bases and V by 5 bases; bases with no gene match: 10. CDR1 is MDHEN, CDR2 SYDVKM, per germline. The CDR3 DNA reads TGTGCCAGCAGTCAGTCCGGGACAGGACAATACGAGCAGTACTTC. As protein: CASSQSGTGQYEQYF.